The clone carrying this T cell receptor (beta chain) was counted ten times or more. A single record per CDR3 protein comes from TCRdb applying MiXCR to the 5' RACE reads. The sample has about 48,000 distinct CDR3 sequences, approximately 9.4% seen once. This sample stems from a study of early T cells in non-severe SARS-CoV-2 infection. Trimming took 6 bases from V and 1 from J, leaving 13 bases between them. CDR1 MNHNS and CDR2 SASEGT come from the germline V gene. The CDR3 extends over 14 amino acids. Source material: whole blood. This clonotype originated in an adult who was a healthcare worker with PCR-confirmed SARS-CoV-2 infection or an uninfected control (not recorded which). This chain joins TRBV6-1 and TRBJ2-7, with a weak D call TRBD2 (5 bases). DNA for the CDR3: TGTGCCAGCAGGGAGGTACAGACTTCCTACGAGCAGTACTTC. Amino acids: CASREVQTSYEQYF.